A single sample is the source of the 31 T cell receptor beta chains below, sequenced in a study of T cell repertoires in cytomegalovirus infection. TCRdb reprocessed the reads with MiXCR, giving one entry per CDR3 protein. The sample holds about 130,000 distinct CDR3 sequences, over 30% seen once. Their antigen targets remain unknown. This sample comprised CD8+ T cells from cultured PBMCs, obtained from culture after CMV antigen stimulation. All receptors come from a human donor in good health (CMV status not recorded). Some clones in this sample may be carry-over from other donors' samples.

This clonotype was counted a few times. This sequence joins TRBV7-9 and TRBJ1-2; TRBD1 is a possible D gene (5 bases). This CDR3 spans 16 amino acids. V shed 8 bases and J shed 1 base, with 20 bases lying between them. Per the germline V gene, CDR1 is SEHNR and CDR2 is FQNEAQ (reference sequence). Here the CDR3 reads CASAGPDQQVNYGYTF. The CDR3 DNA reads TGTGCCAGCGCCGGCCCCGATCAACAGGTTAACTATGGCTACACCTTC.

DNA for the CDR3: TGTGCCAGCAGCCGGGGGGGGGCTGAAGCTTTCTTT. Residues: CASSRGGAEAFF. This chain uses TRBV7-8 with TRBJ1-1; possible D gene TRBD1, 5 bases. V was cut by 5 bases and J by 6 bases, with 10 bases left in between. The CDR3 runs to 12 residues. Germline V CDR1 and CDR2: SGHVS, FQNEAQ.

This clonotype appeared many times. The rearrangement links TRBV7-8 to TRBJ2-5; weak D call: TRBD1 (7 bases). Trimming left V 7 bases short and J 7 bases short, with 22 bases between. CDR1 SGHVS and CDR2 FQNEAQ come from the germline V gene. CDR3 size: 15 residues. The CDR3 nucleotides read TGTGCCAGCATCCCCGGGACAGCGGGCGGCGGGACCCAGTACTTC. This codes for CASIPGTAGGGTQYF.

Ten or more counts support this clonotype. This sequence joins TRBV11-2 and TRBJ1-5; D is uncertain. The CDR3 has 13 residues. Germline-derived CDR1 and CDR2 are SGHAT and FQNNGV. V lost 0 bases and J 4 bases, leaving 4 bases between the germline ends. CDR3 sequence reads: CASSLDWNQPQHF. For the CDR3, the DNA is TGTGCCAGCAGCTTAGACTGGAATCAGCCCCAGCATTTT.

The V gene is TRBV12-3 or TRBV12-4, the J gene TRBJ1-1; D gene ambiguous. The CDR3 extends over 11 amino acids. V was cut by 7 bases and J by 3 bases, with 6 bases left in between. For the CDR3, the DNA is TGTGCCAGCACCCGGGACACTGAAGCTTTCTTT. Translating gives CASTRDTEAFF.

The V call is TRBV5-6, the J call TRBJ2-7, with D perhaps matching TRBD2 (5 bases). The V end lost 5 bases, the J end lost 2 bases, and 14 bases lay between the germline ends. CDR3 length equals 14 residues. CDR1 is SGHDT and CDR2 is YYEEEE in the germline V gene. CDR3 DNA: TGTGCCAGCAGTTTCATGGACTGGACCTACGAGCAGTACTTC. Protein product: CASSFMDWTYEQYF.

This clonotype was counted a few times. The chain uses TRBV6-5 and TRBJ1-1, with unresolved D. CDR3 length equals 15 residues. Germline values: CDR1 MNHEY, CDR2 SVGAGI. The germline V and J ends were trimmed by 0 bases and 3 bases, with 11 bases remaining between them. In DNA, the CDR3 is TGTGCCAGCAGTTACTCCTCTGGAGGAGACACTGAAGCTTTCTTT. Its translation: CASSYSSGGDTEAFF.

This clonotype was detected a few times. The rearrangement links TRBV4-1 to TRBJ2-5, with no clear D. The CDR3 covers 12 residues. Trimming took off 0 bases at V and 3 bases at J, with 2 bases between the two ends. Germline V gene lookup returns CDR1 MGHRA and CDR2 YSYEKL. The CDR3 is CASSQDKETQYF. In DNA form, the CDR3 reads TGCGCCAGCAGCCAAGATAAAGAGACCCAGTACTTC.

In its sample, this clonotype was seen many times. The rearrangement links TRBV7-6 to TRBJ2-5; a weak D match, TRBD1 (6 bases). Per germline, CDR1 SGHVS and CDR2 FNYEAQ. This CDR3 has 16 residues. The germline V and J ends were trimmed by 2 bases and 5 bases, with 18 bases remaining between them. The CDR3 loop reads CASSLQGHPFGETQYF. For the CDR3, the DNA is TGTGCCAGCAGCTTACAGGGACACCCTTTCGGGGAGACCCAGTACTTC. The full variable domain, rest sourced from reference TRBV7-6 and TRBJ2-5, is GAGVSQSPRYKVTKRGQDVALRCDPISGHVSLYWYRQALGQGPEFLTYFNYEAQQDKSGLPNDRFSAERPEGSISTLTIQRTEQRDSAMYRCASSLQGHPFGETQYFGPGTRLLVL.

The rearrangement joins TRBV18 to TRBJ1-5, with 8 bases matching TRBD1. Germline values: CDR1 KGHSH, CDR2 LQKENI. This CDR3 has 15 residues. V shed 6 bases, J shed 0 bases, and the junction held 4 bases outside the gene matches. This chain's CDR3 is CASSRTGFSNQPQHF. The CDR3 DNA follows: TGTGCCAGCTCGCGGACAGGGTTTAGCAATCAGCCCCAGCATTTT. Based on the CDR3 plus reference TRBV18 and TRBJ1-5, the full variable domain is NAGVMQNPRHLVRRRGQEARLRCSPMKGHSHVYWYRQLPEEGLKFMVYLQKENIIDESGMPKERFSAEFPKEGPSILRIQQVVRGDSAAYFCASSRTGFSNQPQHFGDGTRLSIL.

This clonotype was seen ten or more times. This rearrangement joins TRBV3-1 to TRBJ2-5; D remains ambiguous. V lost 7 bases and J lost 1, with 13 bases in between. Germline V gene sequence: CDR1 LGHDT, CDR2 YNNKEL (reference sequence). The CDR3 is 14 amino acids. CDR3 coding DNA: TGTGCCAGCACCCCCCCCGGGCTCCAAGAGACCCAGTACTTC. Translating gives CASTPPGLQETQYF.

This clonotype has a handful of counts. The rearrangement joins TRBV4-1 to TRBJ2-7; D is unclear. V lost 6 bases and J 4 bases, leaving 16 bases between the germline ends. Germline V gene sequence: CDR1 MGHRA, CDR2 YSYEKL. The CDR3 consists of 14 residues. CDR3 protein: CASSSSEGQYEQYF. In DNA, the CDR3 is TGCGCCAGCAGTTCCTCTGAAGGGCAATACGAGCAGTACTTC.

This clonotype was detected ten times or more. The genes are TRBV7-7 and TRBJ2-2; 7 positions agree with TRBD1. The ends lost 5 bases at V and 7 bases at J; junction bases unmatched: 4. CDR1 and CDR2 (germline): SSHAT, FNYEAQ (reference sequence). The CDR3 sequence is 13 residues long. The CDR3 sequence is CASSRQGSGELFF. CDR3 in DNA: TGTGCCAGCAGCAGACAGGGTAGCGGGGAGCTGTTTTTT.

This clonotype was found many times. The rearrangement links TRBV5-6 to TRBJ2-3, with D maybe TRBD1 (5 bases). Germline CDR1 is SGHDT and CDR2 is YYEEEE. Trimming left V 4 bases short and J 0 bases short, with 21 bases between. The CDR3 totals 18 residues. CDR3 DNA: TGTGCCAGCAGCGCAGCCTTATTTAGGGGCCTTAGCACAGATACGCAGTATTTT. It specifies CASSAALFRGLSTDTQYF. Together with reference TRBV5-6 and TRBJ2-3, the CDR3 gives the full variable domain: DAGVTQSPTHLIKTRGQQVTLRCSPKSGHDTVSWYQQALGQGPQFIFQYYEEEERQRGNFPDRFSGHQFPNYSSELNVNALLLGDSALYLCASSAALFRGLSTDTQYFGPGTRLTVL.

The chain carries TRBV12-3 or TRBV12-4 and TRBJ2-3; the match to TRBD2 covers 14 bases. Trimming removed 5 bases from V and 0 bases from J; junction bases left unmatched: 4. This CDR3 is built from 17 residues. For the CDR3, the DNA is TGTGCCAGCAGTCCCGGACTAGCGGGGGGTAGCACAGATACGCAGTATTTT. Amino acids: CASSPGLAGGSTDTQYF.

This clonotype was observed at least ten times. The chain is built from TRBV4-2 and TRBJ1-5; 9 nucleotides line up with TRBD1. V lost 1 base to trimming and J lost 5 bases; unmatched junction nucleotides: 3. Germline V lookup: CDR1 LGHNA, CDR2 YNFKEQ. The CDR3 is made up of 15 amino acids. The CDR3 bases are TGTGCCAGCAGCCAAGTACAGGGGGCAGATCAGCCCCAGCATTTT. It codes for CASSQVQGADQPQHF.

The chain combines TRBV6-5 with TRBJ2-6; TRBD1 matches 9 bases. Germline V gene sequence: CDR1 MNHEY, CDR2 SVGAGI. The V gene end was trimmed by 5 bases and the J gene end by 3 bases; junction bases not matched to a gene: 8. The CDR3 is 17 amino acids. CDR3 nucleotide sequence: TGTGCCAGCAGTCCCTGGACAGGGGAATTTGGGGCCAACGTCCTGACTTTC. It is translated as CASSPWTGEFGANVLTF.

This clonotype came up a few times. The chain links TRBV4-1 to TRBJ2-5; TRBD1 is a possible D gene (6 bases). Per the germline V gene, CDR1 is MGHRA and CDR2 is YSYEKL. The CDR3 spans 16 residues. V lost 4 bases and J lost 3, with 18 bases in between. CDR3 protein: CASSLTQGWYEETQYF. CDR3 bases: TGCGCCAGCAGCCTCACCCAGGGGTGGTACGAAGAGACCCAGTACTTC.

This clonotype was seen a few times. The rearrangement uses TRBV6-6 and TRBJ1-6; D gene unclear. The ends were cut back, 6 bases at V and 8 bases at J, with 11 bases in the middle. The CDR3 sequence is 13 residues long. Germline loops: CDR1 MNHNY, CDR2 SVGAGI (reference sequence). CDR3 DNA sequence: TGTGCCAGCAGATTCTTGGAGTATTCACCCCTCCACTTT. Its protein product is CASRFLEYSPLHF.

This clonotype appeared a few times. The gene calls are TRBV7-8 and TRBJ2-1; 9 nucleotides agree with TRBD1. The CDR3 is 16 amino acids. Trimming at V came to 5 bases and at J to 1 base, leaving 6 bases not matched to a gene. The germline gives CDR1 SGHVS, CDR2 FQNEAQ. The CDR3 sequence is CASSLWDRVSYNEQFF. The DNA of the CDR3 is TGTGCCAGCAGCCTTTGGGACAGGGTTTCCTACAATGAGCAGTTCTTC. Using reference TRBV7-8 and TRBJ2-1 for the parts outside the CDR3, the full variable domain is GAGVSQSPRYKVAKRGQDVALRCDPISGHVSLFWYQQALGQGPEFLTYFQNEAQLDKSGLPSDRFFAERPEGSVSTLKIQRTQQEDSAVYLCASSLWDRVSYNEQFFGPGTRLTVL.

This clonotype has only one observation. The CDR3 does not end in the conserved phenylalanine or tryptophan, so this is likely a read error. The CDR3 spells CASSPGQGSDEAFS. The CDR3 nucleotides read TGTGCCAGCAGCCCGGGACAGGGGTCAGATGAAGCTTTCTCT. This chain uses TRBV5-4 with TRBJ1-1; the match to TRBD1 covers 10 bases. The J segment lost 7 bases and the V segment lost 4 bases, leaving 7 bases of the junction unmatched. Per germline, CDR1 SGHNT and CDR2 YYREEE (reference sequence). The CDR3 consists of 14 residues.

A few counts support this clonotype. The chain has TRBV7-9 and TRBJ2-7, with D tentatively TRBD1 or TRBD2 (5 bases each). The CDR3 extends over 14 amino acids. Germline V CDR1 and CDR2: SEHNR, FQNEAQ (reference sequence). The V gene lost 5 bases and the J gene lost 3 bases, with 14 bases spanning the gap. In DNA, the CDR3 is TGTGCCAGCAGCCCCCCCGGGGCCGGCTACGAGCAGTACTTC. This sequence encodes CASSPPGAGYEQYF.

This sequence joins TRBV6-5 and TRBJ2-7; maybe TRBD1 (5 bases). Germline V gene lookup returns CDR1 MNHEY and CDR2 SVGAGI. V lost 4 bases and J 7 bases, leaving 17 bases between the germline ends. CDR3 length: 14 residues. CDR3 DNA: TGTGCCAGCAGTTCATTTTATCAGGGCGGAGAGCAGTACTTC. This encodes CASSSFYQGGEQYF.

Notes on this clonotype: A read error may be the cause here, since a much bigger clone is one base away. J is TRBJ2-5 and V is TRBV7-8, with a possible D match to TRBD1 (5 bases). Germline V CDR1 and CDR2: SGHVS, FQNEAQ. There are 14 residues in the CDR3. Trimming shortened V by 4 bases and J by 0 bases, and 9 bases separated the two germline ends. In DNA form, the CDR3 reads TGTGCCAGCAGCTCCCAGGGTAACCAAGAGACCCAGTACTTC. Translating it yields CASSSQGNQETQYF.

This clonotype was counted between two and nine times. The chain is built from TRBV6-1 and TRBJ2-5; D uncertain. V gave up 10 bases and J gave up 5 bases, with 20 bases separating them. Germline V gives CDR1 MNHNS, CDR2 SASEGT. The CDR3 extends over 14 amino acids. The CDR3 is CATSNPGFPETQYF. CDR3 DNA sequence: TGTGCCACCTCGAACCCAGGTTTTCCGGAGACCCAGTACTTC.

J is TRBJ2-1 and V is TRBV2, with a tentative D call TRBD2 (6 bases). Germline assignment: CDR1 SNHLY and CDR2 FYNNEI. This CDR3 has 16 amino acids. Trimming pared 5 bases from V and 0 bases from J, leaving 14 bases between. In DNA form, the CDR3 reads TGTGCCAGCAGTCTGAGCGGGCAGAGCTCCTACAATGAGCAGTTCTTC. Its translation: CASSLSGQSSYNEQFF.

The rearrangement links TRBV12-3 or TRBV12-4 to TRBJ2-1, with 9 bases fitting TRBD1. The CDR3 totals 14 residues. Trimming at V came to 7 bases and at J to 5 bases, leaving 6 bases not matched to a gene. CDR3 DNA: TGTGCCAGCAAACCGGGACAGGGTCACAATGAGCAGTTCTTC. Translating it yields CASKPGQGHNEQFF.

The sample holds a few counts of this clonotype. CDR3 sequence: CASSGLWSYYTF. The CDR3 DNA follows: TGTGCCAGCAGTGGCCTGTGGAGCTACTACACCTTC. The chain couples TRBV25-1 to TRBJ1-2; D not certain. The V end was cut by 4 bases, the J end by 10 bases, with 13 bases between. This CDR3 has 12 amino acids. The V gene's germline CDR1 is MGHDK and CDR2 SYGVNS.

This clonotype came up many times. As DNA, the CDR3 is TGTGCCAGCAGCTTAGCTGGGCCCTCCTACGAGCAGTACTTC. Protein product: CASSLAGPSYEQYF. V and J are TRBV7-2 and TRBJ2-7; D remains unclear. V lost 0 bases, J lost 0 bases, and 6 bases lay in between. CDR3 size: 14 residues. In germline, CDR1 is SGHTA, CDR2 FQGNSA.

This clonotype was counted a few times. This sequence joins TRBV27 and TRBJ1-6, with 9 bases that match TRBD1. CDR3 length: 14 amino acids. The V and J ends lost 6 bases and 9 bases, in that order; junction bases with no gene match: 6. Germline V gene sequence: CDR1 MNHEY, CDR2 SMNVEV (reference sequence). CDR3 DNA sequence: TGTGCCAGCAGCTTAGGGACAGGGCTTTCACCCCTCCACTTT. This sequence encodes CASSLGTGLSPLHF.

V and J are TRBV10-2 and TRBJ2-7; 9 positions agree with TRBD2. This CDR3 has 14 amino acids. J gave up 3 bases and V 3 bases, and 3 bases lay outside the gene matches. Germline CDR1 WSHSY, CDR2 SAAADI. CDR3 nucleotide sequence: TGCGCCAGCAGTGATCTAGCGGGACACTACGAGCAGTACTTC. Its protein is CASSDLAGHYEQYF.